The 5 T cell receptor beta chains in this list originate from one sample, sequenced in a study of cytomegalovirus exposure and HLA in healthy donors. The study ran its PCR with 60 Vbeta and 13 Jbeta primers. Sequencing used immunoSEQ multiplex PCR; TCRdb keeps in-frame clones, though not all of them. The table lists about 110,000 clones, 65% to 80% of them singletons. Sequenced sample: PBMCs. The receptors shown here come from a man in his 60s in good health and CMV-seronegative.

The CDR3 is CASSLLATINEQFF. Written as DNA, the CDR3 is TGTGCCAGCAGCTTACTAGCGACCATCAATGAGCAGTTCTTC. This chain uses TRBV11-2 with TRBJ2-1; D is possibly TRBD2 (6 bases). This CDR3 has 14 amino acids. CDR1 is SGHAT, CDR2 FQNNGV, per germline. With 2 bases removed from V and 6 bases from J, the gap between germline ends came to 11 bases.

The V call is TRBV7-9, the J call TRBJ2-1, with 10 bases lining up with TRBD1. Germline CDR1 is SEHNR and CDR2 is FQNEAQ (reference sequence). The CDR3 totals 15 residues. Trimming took 10 bases from V and 9 from J; bases not matched to a gene: 15. In DNA, the CDR3 is TGTGCCACCAAGCTTCCCGACAGGGGGCTGGGTGAGCAGTTCTTC. The encoded protein is CATKLPDRGLGEQFF.

The chain uses TRBV2 and TRBJ2-5; D is unresolved. The CDR3 extends over 13 amino acids. In germline, CDR1 is SNHLY, CDR2 FYNNEI. Trimming left V 4 bases short and J 5 bases short, with 11 bases between. The CDR3: CASSVRHPETQYF. The DNA of the CDR3 is TGTGCCAGCAGTGTCAGACACCCGGAGACCCAGTACTTC.

J is TRBJ1-5 and V is TRBV5-5, with D possibly being TRBD1 (6 bases). CDR3 length equals 12 residues. Germline loops: CDR1 SGHKS, CDR2 YYEKEE (reference sequence). Here the CDR3 DNA reads TGTCTAACAGGGTTTAGCAATCAGCCCCAGCATTTT. This sequence encodes CLTGFSNQPQHF.

This chain connects TRBV6-1 to TRBJ1-6; 11 bases are shared with TRBD1. Germline loops: CDR1 MNHNS, CDR2 SASEGT. The CDR3 covers 15 residues. V lost 6 bases to trimming and J lost 7 bases; unmatched junction nucleotides: 5. DNA of the CDR3: TGTGCCAGCAGGGGGACAGGGGGTATCAATTCACCCCTCCACTTT. Its protein is CASRGTGGINSPLHF.